This section outlines one TCR beta chain sequence together with its context. Its antigen is still unknown. Nothing much larger sits one base from this clone, and base qualities are not available. Genomic DNA served as template for TCR beta VDJ combination and CDR3 sequence profiling. TCR repertoire sequencing was run on an Illumina HiSeq 2000. On the authors' methods: Repertoires were assessed using TRBV/TRBJ rearrangement plots, CDR3 size and DJ length profiles, and Simpson's diversity index. The most abundant DNA sequence in the deep sequencing data was taken as the immunodominant clone. CDR3 amino acid sequences were screened for sharing across subjects and were compared with published repertoires and the VDJdb database. TCRdb redid the processing of the public reads, applying fastp at Q25 and MiXCR, and retained in-frame beta chains. For every CDR3 protein sequence, its rows merge into one entry that carries the most common genes and DNA. The V and J calls and clone size are TCRdb's, not the authors'. This sample has some 92,000 distinct CDR3 sequences in its table, and roughly two thirds of those were observed once. The ten largest clones take up 65% of the sample.

The data were obtained in a study of CD8+CD57+ T cells in acquired aplastic anemia (dated by TCRdb to the late 2010s). At the level of the whole study: A mean of approximately 3 ug of DNA, ranging from 0.2 to 27.4 ug, was extracted from sorted CD4+ and CD8+ cells. CD8+CD57+ expansion was defined as frequency above the mean frequency observed in healthy subjects. What the study reported, not specific to this receptor: Around 28 CD8+ CDR3 sequences were found to be shared between patients and controls, but these sequences appeared to be highly expressed in patients and within the immunodominant clones of the patients. No significant difference in CD8+ Simpson's diversity was found between patients and healthy controls (P=0.060).

Flow cytometry had shown CD8+CD57+ cell expansion in the patients selected for sequencing. Every patient had severe acquired aplastic anemia, diagnosed using the International Study of Aplastic Anemia and Agranulocytosis and Camitta criteria. Patients had received no therapy at the time of blood sampling. TCR repertoires of sorted CD4+ and CD8+ blood T cells from severe aplastic anemia patients and healthy subjects were deep-sequenced in the study. Patients were enrolled in the USA under clinicaltrials.gov protocols 00001620, 01623167, 00001397, 00071045, 00081523 and 00961064. Ficoll-Paque density gradient centrifugation was used to isolate peripheral blood mononuclear cells. CD4+ and CD8+ T cells were sorted by FACS or magnetic beads before DNA extraction. CDR1 and CDR2 were assigned from the germline V gene as SGHTA and FQGTGA. V is pruned by 3 bases and J by 6 bases, leaving 3 bases of the junction without a gene match. The CDR3 covers 13 residues, taking in both the cysteine and the phenylalanine. The sequence is cut down to CDR3 DNA, 39 bases in frame from base 1.

This sequence originates from a human donor with aplastic anemia. The rearranged chain carries TRBV7-3 and TRBJ2-7; 9 nucleotides in the junction match TRBD2. Material: sorted CD4+, CD8+, or CD8+CD57+ T cells (not recorded which) from PBMCs. The CDR3 amino acid sequence is: CASSLKRGVEQYF. The DNA sequence follows: TGTGCCAGCAGCTTGAAGCGGGGGGTCGAGCAGTACTTC.